This TCR beta chain was sequenced in a study of CD4 T cells in relation to SARS-CoV-2 and coronaviruses. Before the COVID-19 pandemic, during about 2010-2018, CD4+ T cells were taken from unexposed donors. The cells were cultured for under twelve days before CD4+ T cells were isolated. Concerning this clone itself: What it binds is unknown.

Germline CDR1 and CDR2: MNHEY and SVGAGI. Between the trimmed V and J ends, which lost 6 bases and 1 base, there was a span of 15 bases. This CDR3 region has 15 residues. Repertoires were generated with immunoSEQ multiplex PCR, while TCRdb's copy carries only in-frame clones and drops some. Of approximately 25,000 clones listed, approximately 80% were seen once; the top ten hold 21%. The chain employs TRBV6-5 and TRBJ1-1; perhaps TRBD1 as D (6 bases). The clonotype was recovered from a human donor in good health. Sequencing was carried out using CD4+ T cells from PBMCs, cultured in vitro. CDR3 protein: CASRGQSLGNTEAFF. The CDR3, as DNA: TGTGCCAGCAGAGGACAGTCTTTGGGGAACACTGAAGCTTTCTTT.